The 27 T cell receptor beta chains given below trace back to one sample, sequenced in a study of shared clonotypes between healthy human individuals. TCRdb keeps only in-frame clones here, not all; method: immunoSEQ multiplex PCR. This repertoire shows around 2.5 million clones, roughly 93% found once; its top ten account for approximately 0.37%. The sample taken for sequencing was naive CD4+ T cells from PBMCs. Subset meaning: CD45RA+ positively selected. These receptors were collected from a man younger than 35 in good health. Some clones in this sample may be carry-over from other donors' samples.

CDR3 region: CASSWRAEPGAGELFF. CDR3 DNA sequence: TGTGCCAGCAGCTGGAGGGCCGAACCAGGGGCCGGGGAGCTGTTTTTT. The chain is built from TRBV7-9 and TRBJ2-2; tentatively, D is TRBD1 or TRBD2 (6 bases each). In germline, CDR1 is SEHNR, CDR2 FQNEAQ (reference sequence). CDR3 size: 16 residues. Trimming cost V 4 bases and J 6 bases, with 18 bases left between them. The whole variable domain, remainder taken from reference TRBV7-9 and TRBJ2-2, is DTGVSQNPRHKITKRGQNVTFRCDPISEHNRLYWYRQTLGQGPEFLTYFQNEAQLEKSRLLSDRFSAERPKGSFSTLEIQRTEQGDSAMYLCASSWRAEPGAGELFFGEGSRLTVL.

The rearrangement joins TRBV21-1 to TRBJ2-3; TRBD2 was called by the table and not checked on the DNA. TRBV21-1 is labeled a pseudogene. The CDR3 loop spans 14 amino acids. The CDR3 DNA reads as TGTGCCAGCAGCAAACAAGGGGGGGTAGATACGCAGTATTTT. Residues: CASSKQGGVDTQYF.

The gene calls are TRBV28 and TRBJ2-7; perhaps TRBD1 as D (5 bases). Trimming removed 5 bases at V and 0 bases at J, with 11 bases between. Germline CDR1 MDHEN, CDR2 SYDVKM. The CDR3 totals 14 residues. The DNA for the CDR3 is TGTGCCAGCAGTGGGGCAGGGCTCTCCTACGAGCAGTACTTC. Translation: CASSGAGLSYEQYF.

This chain links TRBV6-5 with TRBJ2-5, with a possible D match to TRBD1 (5 bases). Germline V lookup: CDR1 MNHEY, CDR2 SVGAGI. V was clipped by 0 bases and J by 1 base, with 9 bases between them. CDR3 length: 15 amino acids. Written as DNA, the CDR3 is TGTGCCAGCAGTTACTCGTCGACAGCCCAAGAGACCCAGTACTTC. Translation: CASSYSSTAQETQYF.

V and J are TRBV28 and TRBJ1-4, with D possibly TRBD1 on 5 matching bases. Deletions cut 2 bases from V and 8 bases from J, with 18 bases between. Germline V gene lookup returns CDR1 MDHEN and CDR2 SYDVKM. The CDR3 runs to 16 residues. The CDR3 DNA reads as TGTGCCAGCAGTTTAGGTCGCCTCCCCTGGGGGGAAAAACTGTTTTTT. This translates into CASSLGRLPWGEKLFF.

V and J are TRBV27 and TRBJ1-5; 7 nucleotides agree with TRBD1. The CDR3 covers 15 residues. CDR1 and CDR2 from the germline V gene are MNHEY and SMNVEV (reference sequence). The trim removed 6 bases at V and 1 base at J, leaving 6 bases unmatched. CDR3 loop: CASRPLDRSNQPQHF. For the CDR3, the DNA is TGTGCCAGCAGGCCCTTGGACAGGAGCAATCAGCCCCAGCATTTT.

The V call is TRBV28, the J call TRBJ1-4; perhaps TRBD1 as D (5 bases). The germline V and J ends were trimmed by 6 bases and 3 bases, with 17 bases remaining between them. Germline V gene lookup returns CDR1 MDHEN and CDR2 SYDVKM. The length of the CDR3 is 16 residues. This chain's CDR3 is CASSPHPGRANEKLFF. CDR3 bases: TGTGCCAGCAGCCCACACCCGGGACGCGCTAATGAAAAACTGTTTTTT.

The chain joins TRBV6-1 to TRBJ2-7; 7 bases align to TRBD2. The length of the CDR3 is 16 residues. The V gene end was trimmed by 3 bases and the J gene end by 2 bases; junction bases not matched to a gene: 10. Looked up from germline, CDR1 is MNHNS and CDR2 is SASEGT. The CDR3 nucleotides are TGTGCCAGCAGTGAGCCTATCCGGGACTATGCCTACGAGCAGTACTTC. As protein: CASSEPIRDYAYEQYF.

The V call is TRBV30, the J call TRBJ2-1; D unresolved. This CDR3 is 11 amino acids long. Germline CDR1 is GTSNPN and CDR2 is SVGIG (reference sequence). V lost 3 bases, J lost 6 bases, and 6 bases lay in between. CDR3 nucleotide sequence: TGTGCCTGGAGAGAAGGCAATGAGCAGTTCTTC. Protein sequence: CAWREGNEQFF.

With respect to this clone: The same CDR3 can be traced to other DNA sequences in this sample. This sequence joins TRBV6-1 and TRBJ1-2, with 8 bases that match TRBD1. The CDR3 contains 13 residues. Losses at the gene ends were 4 bases for V and 4 bases for J; bases not matched to a gene: 2. The V gene's germline CDR1 is MNHNS and CDR2 SASEGT. DNA for the CDR3: TGTGCCAGCAGTGGGACAGGGCTCTATGGCTACACCTTC. This encodes CASSGTGLYGYTF.

Comments on this clone: The sample carries other DNA sequences with the same CDR3. V is TRBV5-1 and J is TRBJ2-7; D assignment may be TRBD1 or TRBD2 (6 bases each). Germline CDR1 and CDR2: SGHRS and YFSETQ. The CDR3 totals 14 residues. V was pared by 0 bases and J by 2 bases, with 9 bases between. The DNA for the CDR3 is TGCGCCAGCAGCTTGGATAGGGGGGCCTACGAGCAGTACTTC. It is translated as CASSLDRGAYEQYF.

To note about this clone: The sample carries other DNA sequences with the same CDR3. The chain carries TRBV27 and TRBJ1-1, with D uncertain. The CDR3 is made up of 13 amino acids. Trimming took off 0 bases at V and 2 bases at J, with 4 bases between the two ends. Germline V gives CDR1 MNHEY, CDR2 SMNVEV (reference sequence). The CDR3 DNA is TGTGCCAGCAGTTTATCGGTAAACACTGAAGCTTTCTTT. This encodes CASSLSVNTEAFF.

The chain carries TRBV5-1 and TRBJ2-7, with TRBD2 matching 8 bases. Germline trimming cut 0 bases from V and 6 bases from J; bases unmatched to any gene: 8. This CDR3 is 15 amino acids long. Germline V gives CDR1 SGHRS, CDR2 YFSETQ. The CDR3 nucleotides are TGCGCCAGCAGCTTGGAGCGGGGGCGCAGGGTCGAGCAGTACTTC. Translated, it gives CASSLERGRRVEQYF.

The chain has TRBV2 and TRBJ2-1; possible D gene TRBD2, 5 bases. This CDR3 has 13 residues. The V end lost 7 bases, the J end lost 2 bases, and 9 bases lay between the germline ends. Germline CDR1 is SNHLY and CDR2 is FYNNEI. In DNA form, the CDR3 reads TGTGCCAGCACCCGGCGGGCCTACAATGAGCAGTTCTTC. It translates to CASTRRAYNEQFF.

V and J are TRBV7-2 and TRBJ2-5; possibly TRBD1 for D (5 bases). Germline V gene data show CDR1 as SGHTA and CDR2 as FQGNSA. The germline V and J ends were trimmed by 5 bases and 1 base, with 14 bases remaining between them. The CDR3 runs to 15 residues. The CDR3 sequence: CASSPFGALQETQYF. The DNA for the CDR3 is TGTGCCAGCAGCCCGTTTGGGGCGCTCCAAGAGACCCAGTACTTC.

CDR3 protein: CASSRGTDYEQYF. The CDR3 DNA follows: TGTGCCAGCAGCCGAGGGACGGACTACGAGCAGTACTTC. The V gene is TRBV5-5, the J gene TRBJ2-7; D assignment may be TRBD1 or TRBD2 (5 bases each). Germline CDR1 and CDR2: SGHKS and YYEKEE (reference sequence). This CDR3 region has 13 residues. Trimming took off 4 bases at V and 3 bases at J, with 11 bases between the two ends.

For the CDR3, the DNA is TGTGCCAGCAGCAAGAATTGGGGAGGTTCACCCCTCCACTTT. Its protein is CASSKNWGGSPLHF. The chain recombines TRBV6-6 with TRBJ1-6; no definite D call. Germline V gene sequence: CDR1 MNHNY, CDR2 SVGAGI (reference sequence). The CDR3 is made up of 14 amino acids. V lost 6 bases and J lost 9, with 15 bases in between.

The rearrangement links TRBV7-9 to TRBJ1-1; 10 bases are a match to TRBD1. The V segment lost 5 bases and the J segment 1 base; nucleotides outside the gene matches: 7. Per the germline V gene, CDR1 is SEHNR and CDR2 is FQNEAQ (reference sequence). The CDR3 contains 16 residues. CDR3 in DNA: TGTGCCAGCAGCGTGGGACAGGGGATGAGGAACACTGAAGCTTTCTTT. Translating gives CASSVGQGMRNTEAFF.

The chain is built from TRBV11-2 and TRBJ2-6; D gene uncertain. V lost 9 bases, J lost 4 bases, and 10 bases lay in between. The CDR3 sequence is 13 residues long. In germline, CDR1 is SGHAT, CDR2 FQNNGV. The CDR3 is CASGWSGANVLTF. The CDR3 bases are TGTGCCAGTGGGTGGTCCGGGGCCAACGTCCTGACTTTC.

This chain connects TRBV28 to TRBJ1-1; 8 nucleotides line up with TRBD1. The CDR3 spans 15 residues. Germline V CDR1 and CDR2: MDHEN, SYDVKM. V dropped 5 bases and J dropped 1; count of bases not matched to a gene: 6. Here the CDR3 reads CASSARGTGNTEAFF. The CDR3 DNA reads TGTGCCAGCAGTGCACGCGGGACAGGGAACACTGAAGCTTTCTTT.

The CDR3, as DNA: TGTGCCAGCAGCTCAGACGGAACCTACGAGCAGTACTTC. Translation: CASSSDGTYEQYF. The chain joins TRBV7-9 to TRBJ2-7; D unresolved. V was clipped by 4 bases and J by 2 bases, with 9 bases between them. This CDR3 comprises 13 residues. CDR1 is SEHNR and CDR2 is FQNEAQ in the germline V gene (reference sequence).

V usage is TRBV27 and J usage is TRBJ2-7; D call uncertain. Trimming took off 4 bases at V and 2 bases at J, with 12 bases between the two ends. CDR3 length: 14 amino acids. From germline, CDR1 is MNHEY and CDR2 SMNVEV (reference sequence). CDR3: CASSSDDYTYEQYF. The CDR3 nucleotides are TGTGCCAGCAGTTCCGACGATTATACCTACGAGCAGTACTTC.

This chain connects TRBV6-5 to TRBJ2-2; a weak D match, TRBD2 (6 bases). V shed 2 bases and J shed 7 bases, with 14 bases lying between them. The CDR3 totals 15 residues. Germline V lookup: CDR1 MNHEY, CDR2 SVGAGI. CDR3 amino acids: CASSYRVLGGGELFF. The CDR3 nucleotides are TGTGCCAGCAGTTACCGCGTATTGGGAGGCGGGGAGCTGTTTTTT.

As to this clone: Different DNA sequences within this sample yield the same CDR3. J is TRBJ2-3 and V is TRBV5-1, with D unresolved. CDR1 SGHRS and CDR2 YFSETQ come from the germline V gene. The germline V and J ends were trimmed by 0 bases and 6 bases, with 8 bases remaining between them. The CDR3 covers 13 residues. The chain's CDR3 is CASSLGSQDTQYF. The CDR3 bases are TGCGCCAGCAGCTTGGGTAGTCAGGATACGCAGTATTTT.

The genes are TRBV7-3 and TRBJ2-7; 7 nucleotides line up with TRBD1. The CDR3 loop spans 15 amino acids. Per the germline V gene, CDR1 is SGHTA and CDR2 is FQGTGA. With 1 base clipped from V and 5 bases from J, the junction kept 8 bases outside the gene matches. The CDR3 sequence: CASSLKGATGDEQYF. The CDR3 DNA is TGTGCCAGCAGCTTAAAAGGGGCCACAGGGGACGAGCAGTACTTC.

With respect to this clone: This same CDR3 is encoded by further DNA sequences in the sample. This chain uses TRBV7-2 with TRBJ2-3; 10 bases line up with TRBD2. In germline, CDR1 is SGHTA, CDR2 FQGNSA. The CDR3 is made up of 15 amino acids. Losses at the gene ends were 1 base for V and 4 bases for J; bases not matched to a gene: 2. Here the CDR3 reads CASSLGLAGADTQYF. CDR3 bases: TGTGCCAGCAGCTTAGGTCTAGCGGGAGCAGATACGCAGTATTTT. The full variable domain, its missing parts supplied by reference TRBV7-2 and TRBJ2-3, is GAGVSQSPSNKVTEKGKDVELRCDPISGHTALYWYRQSLGQGLEFLIYFQGNSAPDKSGLPSDRFSAERTGGSVSTLTIQRTQQEDSAVYLCASSLGLAGADTQYFGPGTRLTVL.

The rearrangement links TRBV7-2 to TRBJ2-5; D may be TRBD1 or TRBD2 (5 bases each). Per the germline V gene, CDR1 is SGHTA and CDR2 is FQGNSA. This CDR3 spans 11 amino acids. V was shortened by 1 base and J by 9 bases, with 6 bases between the two germline ends. CDR3 amino acids: CASSLGGSQYF. The CDR3 DNA follows: TGTGCCAGCAGCTTAGGGGGGTCCCAGTACTTC.